This paragraph reports one TCR beta chain. Antigen specificity is unknown. The record originates from a study of neoadjuvant anti-PD-1 for oral cavity cancer. Study-wide context: Before surgery, most patients got three to four biweekly 3 mg/kg nivolumab doses. Non-progressing patients received a fourth nivolumab dose near day 43, then surgery on days 50-56. Overall study results and limits: Higher pretreatment blood Treg/Th17 ratios correlated with higher pretreatment blood and lower post-treatment tumor TCRbeta clonality.

This table comes from immunoSEQ multiplex PCR, and its TCRdb copy is limited to in-frame clones, with some not included. This table holds 15,000 to 20,000 clones, 65% to 75% found once. The patients had HPV-negative, locally advanced oral cavity squamous cell carcinoma. Germline assignment: CDR1 MNHNS and CDR2 SASEGT. CDR3 length: 14 residues. V lost 2 bases to trimming and J lost 3 bases, with 8 bases between them. This TCR was recovered from a person aged 35 to 85 with oral cavity squamous cell carcinoma. The sequencing used PBMCs, collected before nivolumab (anti-PD-1) treatment. This rearrangement joins TRBV6-1 to TRBJ1-5, with D hard to call. The CDR3 DNA reads TGTGCCAGCAGTGAACAGGCCTCCAATCAGCCCCAGCATTTT. This codes for CASSEQASNQPQHF.